This T cell receptor beta chain is from a study of T cell responses to AZD1222 COVID-19 vaccine. Concerning this clone: The antigen is undetermined.

The assay was immunoSEQ multiplex PCR, and TCRdb's table has in-frame clones only and misses some. The table shows around 15,000 clones, with more than 80% occurring only once. Study-wide results and caveats: Of the AZD1222 recipients, only 5 or 6 were seropositive at baseline. Spike was spanned by vaccine-associated CD4 TCRs, with dominance at 160-218 and 743-854. Donors in the cohort were predominantly white British and more often female, and clonal diversity was possibly underestimated.

The length of the CDR3 is 15 residues. J lost 4 bases, V lost 7 bases, and 11 bases had no gene match. CDR1 is MDHEN and CDR2 is SYDVKM in the germline V gene. The receptor was isolated from an adult who received the AZD1222 COVID-19 vaccine. J is TRBJ2-7 and V is TRBV28; 9 nucleotides match TRBD1. Sequenced material: peripheral blood, taken 28 days after the second AZD1222 dose. In DNA, the CDR3 is TGTGCCAGCACCCTGGCTGGGACAGGGAATTACGAGCAGTACTTC. Translated: CASTLAGTGNYEQYF.